These 15 T cell receptor beta chains originate from one sample sequenced in a study of T cells in Graves' hyperthyroidism and ophthalmopathy. RNA transcripts provided the source from which TCR beta CDR3 regions were amplified. Using the HTBI primer set, a first-round RT-PCR was run on the TCR CDR3. TCRdb re-called the multiplex PCR reads through MiXCR, storing one row per CDR3 protein. Altogether 300,000 to 450,000 distinct CDR3 sequences are present, 13% being singletons, with the ten largest covering less than 25%. Input material: blood. These receptors all come from a man aged 25 to 40 with Graves' hyperthyroidism that later progressed to Graves' ophthalmopathy.

This sequence joins TRBV30 and TRBJ2-7; D gene unclear. The V gene lost 5 bases and the J gene lost 6 bases, with 14 bases spanning the gap. There are 12 residues in the CDR3. CDR1 GTSNPN and CDR2 SVGIG come from the germline V gene (reference sequence). As DNA, the CDR3 is TGTGCCTGGTCGGATTTCGGCGGCGAGCAGTACTTC. Protein product: CAWSDFGGEQYF.

Many counts were recorded for this clonotype. This rearrangement joins TRBV18 to TRBJ2-5; D unresolved. There are 14 residues in the CDR3. Trimming took off 1 base at V and 5 bases at J, with 11 bases between the two ends. CDR1 is KGHSH and CDR2 is LQKENI in the germline V gene. CDR3 bases: TGTGCCAGCTCACCACGGGCAGCCTTGGAGACCCAGTACTTC. Protein sequence: CASSPRAALETQYF.

The sample holds a few counts of this clonotype. This chain links TRBV7-6 with TRBJ1-2; 7 bases are a match to TRBD1. V shed 3 bases, J shed 0 bases, and the junction held 4 bases outside the gene matches. CDR1 and CDR2 from the germline V gene are SGHVS and FNYEAQ. This CDR3 is built from 15 residues. The CDR3 loop is CASSFDRAPNYGYTF. CDR3 bases: TGTGCCAGCAGCTTCGACAGGGCCCCTAACTATGGCTACACCTTC.

This clonotype was detected many times. V is TRBV5-1 and J is TRBJ2-1; 8 nucleotides agree with TRBD1. V shed 1 base and J 6 bases; nucleotides not matched to a gene: 9. This CDR3 region has 16 residues. CDR1 is SGHRS, CDR2 YFSETQ, per germline. CDR3 coding DNA: TGCGCCAGCAGCTTGCTCCCAGGGGGCGCGGGCAATGAGCAGTTCTTC. It yields the protein CASSLLPGGAGNEQFF.

This clonotype has at least ten counts. The rearrangement uses TRBV27 and TRBJ2-1; D might be TRBD2 (5 bases). Germline V lookup: CDR1 MNHEY, CDR2 SMNVEV (reference sequence). V was clipped by 4 bases and J by 4 bases, with 8 bases between them. The CDR3 has 13 amino acids. The CDR3 coding sequence is TGTGCCAGCAGTTACCCGGGGTACAATGAGCAGTTCTTC. Its protein is CASSYPGYNEQFF.

This clonotype was seen a handful of times. The chain carries TRBV25-1 and TRBJ1-4; 7 bases line up with TRBD1. Germline trimming cut 3 bases from V and 0 bases from J; bases unmatched to any gene: 10. Germline-derived CDR1 and CDR2 are MGHDK and SYGVNS. The CDR3 is made up of 18 amino acids. This CDR3 reads CASSDLGTAVATNEKLFF. CDR3 sequence (DNA): TGTGCCAGCAGTGATTTAGGGACAGCTGTTGCAACTAATGAAAAACTGTTTTTT. The entire variable domain, with the rest obtained from reference TRBV25-1 and TRBJ1-4, is as follows: EADIYQTPRYLVIGTGKKITLECSQTMGHDKMYWYQQDPGMELHLIHYSYGVNSTEKGDLSSESTVSRIRTEHFPLTLESARPSHTSQYLCASSDLGTAVATNEKLFFGSGTQLSVL.

The gene calls are TRBV30 and TRBJ1-1; 8 bases fit TRBD1. The CDR3 is 16 amino acids. The germline V gene has CDR1 GTSNPN and CDR2 SVGIG (reference sequence). V lost 0 bases, J lost 0 bases, and 6 bases stayed unmatched. The CDR3 DNA is TGTGCCTGGAGTGTACGGACAGGGTCTTTGAACACTGAAGCTTTCTTT. Residues: CAWSVRTGSLNTEAFF.

The J gene is TRBJ1-1, the V gene TRBV20-1; D not resolved. With 3 bases removed from V and 3 bases from J, the gap between germline ends came to 11 bases. The length of the CDR3 is 13 residues. Germline CDR1 reads DFQATT; CDR2 reads SNEGSKA (reference sequence). CDR3: CSASKSLHTEAFF. CDR3 nucleotides: TGCAGTGCTAGTAAGAGTCTGCACACTGAAGCTTTCTTT.

This clonotype was counted between two and nine times. The gene calls are TRBV7-9 and TRBJ1-4; D is unclear. Trimming took 6 bases from V and 6 from J, leaving 20 bases between them. The CDR3 totals 16 residues. CDR1 SEHNR and CDR2 FQNEAQ come from the germline V gene (reference sequence). CDR3 bases: TGTGCCAGCAGAAATAGCGCTCAAGGTGTTTATGAAAAACTGTTTTTT. Translation gives CASRNSAQGVYEKLFF.

This clonotype was picked up a small number of times. This chain connects TRBV19 to TRBJ1-6; 7 bases line up with TRBD1. V was clipped by 5 bases and J by 8 bases; unmatched bases: 6. Per germline, CDR1 LNHDA and CDR2 SQIVND (reference sequence). This CDR3 spans 14 amino acids. The CDR3 region has the DNA TGTGCCAGTAGTGTCACAGGGGTGGATTCACCCCTCCACTTT. Translated: CASSVTGVDSPLHF. The full variable domain, completed using reference TRBV19 and TRBJ1-6, is DGGITQSPKYLFRKEGQNVTLSCEQNLNHDAMYWYRQDPGQGLRLIYYSQIVNDFQKGDIAEGYSVSREKKESFPLTVTSAQKNPTAFYLCASSVTGVDSPLHFGNGTRLTVT.

V gene TRBV14 combines with J gene TRBJ2-5; 11 positions match TRBD2. From germline, CDR1 is SGHDN and CDR2 FVKESK. V was clipped by 1 base and J by 5 bases; unmatched bases: 12. The CDR3 extends over 18 amino acids. The CDR3 loop reads CASSQGWLAGGPRETQYF. In nucleotides, the CDR3 is TGTGCCAGCAGCCAAGGATGGCTAGCGGGGGGTCCCAGGGAGACCCAGTACTTC.

This clonotype was seen a handful of times. The chain joins TRBV20-1 to TRBJ1-4, with TRBD1 identical over 7 bases. CDR1 is DFQATT, CDR2 SNEGSKA, per germline (reference sequence). The CDR3 length is 15 residues. V lost 6 bases, J lost 8 bases, and 15 bases stayed unmatched. Written as DNA, the CDR3 is TGCAGTGCCCCGAGGGGGCTTGAGGCTCGGGAAAAACTGTTTTTT. It encodes CSAPRGLEAREKLFF.

This clonotype was detected many times. The chain joins TRBV11-2 to TRBJ1-2; D unresolved. The CDR3 sequence is 13 residues long. The V gene's germline CDR1 is SGHAT and CDR2 FQNNGV. Trimming cost V 1 base and J 1 base, with 4 bases left between them. The CDR3 bases are TGTGCCAGCAGCTTAGTAGATAACTATGGCTACACCTTC. This encodes CASSLVDNYGYTF.

This clonotype was observed a handful of times. The chain combines TRBV5-5 with TRBJ2-5, with 10 bases aligning to TRBD1. Germline V gene data show CDR1 as SGHKS and CDR2 as YYEKEE (reference sequence). This CDR3 contains 15 residues. The trim removed 0 bases at V and 6 bases at J, leaving 5 bases unmatched. The CDR3 coding sequence is TGTGCCAGCAGCTTGGTAGGGGACAGGGGCAAGACCCAGTACTTC. Translated, it gives CASSLVGDRGKTQYF.

The chain combines TRBV20-1 with TRBJ1-1, with 10 bases identical to TRBD1. J was trimmed by 4 bases and V by 0 bases; bases with no gene match: 5. This CDR3 spans 15 amino acids. Germline V lookup: CDR1 DFQATT, CDR2 SNEGSKA (reference sequence). The CDR3 sequence is CSARDGQGGTTEAFF. CDR3 bases: TGCAGTGCTAGAGATGGACAGGGGGGGACCACTGAAGCTTTCTTT.